One and the same sample provided the 11 T cell receptor beta chains below, sequenced in a study of CD8 T cells in ankylosing spondylitis. TCRdb re-called the 5' RACE reads through MiXCR, storing one row per CDR3 protein. The sample records 250,000 to 300,000 distinct CDR3 sequences, about 20% being singletons. The sample was blood, either unsorted or a sorted T cell fraction (not recorded which). These receptors originate from a male donor with ankylosing spondylitis or in good health (not recorded which).

V is TRBV12-3 or TRBV12-4 and J is TRBJ2-7; D tentatively fits TRBD1 or TRBD2 (5 bases each). CDR3 length equals 13 residues. V gave up 1 base and J gave up 7 bases, with 11 bases separating them. This chain's CDR3 is CASSLGTTGEQYV. CDR3 nucleotide sequence: TGTGCCAGCAGTTTAGGGACAACGGGGGAGCAGTACGTC.

In this sample, this clonotype turned up a few times. This chain links TRBV10-3 with TRBJ2-3; 8 bases match TRBD1. Germline V CDR1 and CDR2: ENHRY, SYGVKD. V dropped 6 bases and J dropped 0; count of bases not matched to a gene: 5. This CDR3 comprises 15 residues. In DNA, the CDR3 is TGTGCCATCAGACCAGGGGGCCTTAGCACAGATACGCAGTATTTT. Its protein product is CAIRPGGLSTDTQYF.

This clonotype was observed a handful of times. The chain joins TRBV5-1 to TRBJ2-5; 8 bases match TRBD1. After removal of 3 bases from V and 5 bases from J, the junction contained 3 bases not matched to a gene. The CDR3 consists of 13 residues. Germline CDR1 reads SGHRS; CDR2 reads YFSETQ. The CDR3 loop reads CASSWTGWETQYF. DNA of the CDR3: TGCGCCAGCAGCTGGACAGGGTGGGAGACCCAGTACTTC.

The rearrangement uses TRBV18 and TRBJ1-2; the D is unclear. This CDR3 contains 13 residues. Trimming removed 2 bases from V and 4 bases from J, with 8 bases in between. Germline CDR1 KGHSH, CDR2 LQKENI. The CDR3 DNA follows: TGTGCCAGCTCACCAGAGTGGAGCTATGGCTACACCTTC. It is translated as CASSPEWSYGYTF.

The V call is TRBV11-3, the J call TRBJ2-5; no clear D gene. Deletions cut 3 bases from V and 1 base from J, with 6 bases between. The CDR3 runs 13 residues. The germline V gene has CDR1 SGHNT and CDR2 YENEEA. The CDR3 is CASSLNSQETQYF. CDR3 sequence (DNA): TGTGCCAGCAGCTTGAACAGCCAAGAGACCCAGTACTTC.

The V gene is TRBV28, the J gene TRBJ1-5; 8 positions match TRBD1. Trimming took 5 bases from V and 2 from J; bases not matched to a gene: 11. The CDR3 runs to 17 residues. Germline V gene lookup returns CDR1 MDHEN and CDR2 SYDVKM. CDR3 residues: CASSPAGTGGGNQPQHF. DNA of the CDR3: TGTGCCAGCAGTCCCGCTGGGACAGGTGGGGGCAATCAGCCCCAGCATTTT.

The chain carries TRBV6-6 and TRBJ1-2, with 8 bases lining up with TRBD1. The V segment lost 8 bases and the J segment 6 bases; nucleotides outside the gene matches: 8. Germline values: CDR1 MNHNY, CDR2 SVGAGI (reference sequence). The CDR3 is made up of 13 amino acids. CDR3 region: CASADRALDGYTF. The CDR3 bases are TGTGCCAGCGCGGACAGGGCCTTAGATGGCTACACCTTC.

This clonotype showed up just once. V is TRBV27 and J is TRBJ2-6; D perhaps matches TRBD1 (6 bases). The CDR3 extends over 17 amino acids. Between the trimmed V and J ends, which lost 2 bases and 0 bases, there was a span of 11 bases. CDR1 is MNHEY, CDR2 SMNVEV, per germline (reference sequence). The CDR3 DNA follows: TGTGCCAGCAGTTTAGGGGGCCGACGCTCTGGGGCCAACGTCCTGACTTTC. Translation gives CASSLGGRRSGANVLTF.

This clonotype was counted only a few times. The chain couples TRBV12-3 or TRBV12-4 to TRBJ1-1, with D tentatively TRBD1 (6 bases). The CDR3 contains 15 residues. Between the trimmed V and J ends, which lost 5 bases and 4 bases, there was a span of 17 bases. Here the CDR3 DNA reads TGTGCCAGCAGTCCCTCCGGGGGAGGGGGCACTGAAGCTTTCTTT. This translates into CASSPSGGGGTEAFF.

This clonotype was seen a handful of times. The chain is built from TRBV12-3 or TRBV12-4 and TRBJ2-1; D unclear. V dropped 1 base and J dropped 5 bases, with 12 bases sitting between them. CDR3 size: 15 residues. The CDR3 protein is CASSLGLGGNNEQFF. CDR3 coding DNA: TGTGCCAGCAGTTTAGGGCTAGGTGGGAACAATGAGCAGTTCTTC.

This clonotype was picked up many times. The chain links TRBV6-1 to TRBJ2-4; 11 bases align to TRBD2. The trim removed 6 bases at V and 0 bases at J, leaving 4 bases unmatched. The CDR3 consists of 16 residues. Germline loops: CDR1 MNHNS, CDR2 SASEGT. CDR3 DNA: TGTGCCAGCAGAGTAGCGGGGGGGGGAGCCAAAAACATTCAGTACTTC. Translating gives CASRVAGGGAKNIQYF.